This note documents a single T cell receptor beta chain sequence. The data stem from a study of blood T cell repertoires in COVID-19. Study at large: PBMCs, B-cell-depleted T cells, or T cells were the source of the cDNA or gDNA that made up the material.

In the source study's methods: Using reference gene primer amplification, nucleated cell counts were estimated. This table comes from immunoSEQ multiplex PCR, and its TCRdb copy is limited to in-frame clones, with some not included. That table furnishes V, J and clone size, whereas the DNA furnished D and trimming. The data hold approximately 97,000 clones, with over 70% observed a single time. Germline V lookup: CDR1 MDHEN, CDR2 SYDVKM. The CDR3 is made up of 14 amino acids. Germline trimming cut 5 bases from V and 2 bases from J; bases unmatched to any gene: 5. The V call is TRBV28, the J call TRBJ2-7, with 8 bases lining up with TRBD1. This TCR derives from a man in his 60s with acute or convalescent COVID-19. Sequenced: peripheral blood. The CDR3 region has the DNA TGTGCCAGCAGTCCGGGACAGGTGACCTACGAGCAGTACTTC. Translation gives CASSPGQVTYEQYF.